The rows below give T cell receptor beta chains drawn from one sample of a study of blood T cell repertoires in COVID-19. Sequencing was performed with immunoSEQ multiplex PCR; in TCRdb, only in-frame clones are kept and a portion is missing. The sample comprises more than 250,000 clones, approximately 87% of which are singletons, and roughly 4.6% rests with the top ten. Sequencing used peripheral blood. The receptors here all came from a man in his 60s who had recovered from COVID-19. Both conserved end residues are part of each CDR3. D genes are given only for firm matches. The listing skips clone size in some rows; elsewhere it reads once, few, many or a size class.

CASSLLTGVFGYTF	TGTGCCAGCAGTTTACTTACAGGGGTTTTCGGCTACACCTTC	14	TRBD1	TRBJ1-2	TRBV28	-
CASSYDRGPGQPQHF	TGTGCCAGCAGTTACGACAGGGGGCCGGGGCAGCCCCAGCATTTT	15	TRBD1	TRBJ1-5	TRBV6-5	-
CASTARGRLGYEQYF	TGTGCCAGCACGGCCAGGGGGCGGCTGGGCTACGAGCAGTACTTC	15	TRBD1	TRBJ2-7	TRBV6-5	-
CASTPGLRYYGYTF	TGTGCCAGCACCCCGGGTTTGCGATACTATGGCTACACCTTC	14	-	TRBJ1-2	TRBV6-5	-
CASSQGTGNYGYTF	TGTGCCAGCAGCCAAGGAACCGGGAACTATGGCTACACCTTC	14	-	TRBJ1-2	TRBV4-2	-
CASSIDRGLAAYNEQFF	TGTGCCAGTAGTATAGATCGCGGACTAGCGGCTTACAATGAGCAGTTCTTC	17	TRBD2	TRBJ2-1	TRBV19	-
CASSERGRVGGYTF	TGTGCCAGCAGTGAAAGGGGCAGGGTGGGAGGCTACACCTTC	14	-	TRBJ1-2	TRBV6-1	-
CASSPPGQGSETQYF	TGCGCCAGCAGCCCACCGGGACAGGGAAGCGAGACCCAGTACTTC	15	TRBD1	TRBJ2-5	TRBV4-1	-
CASSSQGMGIQYF	TGTGCCAGTAGTTCACAGGGGATGGGCATTCAGTACTTC	13	TRBD1	TRBJ2-4	TRBV19	-
CSASARNQETQYF	TGCAGTGCTAGTGCGCGGAACCAAGAGACCCAGTACTTC	13	-	TRBJ2-5	TRBV20-1	-
CASSLGDRSNEKLFF	TGTGCCAGCAGCTTGGGGGACAGGAGTAATGAAAAACTGTTTTTT	15	TRBD1	TRBJ1-4	TRBV5-4	-
CASSFSTSSGVEKLFF	TGTGCCAGCAGCTTTAGTACTAGCAGCGGGGTTGAAAAACTGTTTTTT	16	-	TRBJ1-4	TRBV5-8	-
CATSDFDSAGELFF	TGTGCCACCAGTGATTTTGATTCGGCCGGGGAGCTGTTTTTT	14	-	TRBJ2-2	TRBV24-1	-
CASSQDYRENTGELFF	TGTGCCAGCAGCCAAGACTACAGGGAGAACACCGGGGAGCTGTTTTTT	16	-	TRBJ2-2	TRBV3-1/TRBV3-2	few
CASSNQPNTGELFF	TGCGCCAGCTCTAATCAACCGAACACCGGGGAGCTGTTTTTT	14	-	TRBJ2-2	TRBV5-1	-
CASSESGTTDRYEQYF	TGTGCCAGCAGTGAATCAGGGACAACCGATAGGTACGAGCAGTACTTC	16	-	TRBJ2-7	TRBV25-1	-
CASRLPGLHYEQYF	TGTGCCAGCAGGCTCCCGGGACTACACTACGAGCAGTACTTC	14	TRBD2	TRBJ2-7	TRBV6-6	-
CASSFEMNTEAFF	TGTGCCAGCAGTTTTGAGATGAACACTGAAGCTTTCTTT	13	-	TRBJ1-1	TRBV12-3/TRBV12-4	few
CAWSTARVRSSYNEQFF	TGTGCCTGGAGTACCGCTAGAGTCCGAAGCTCCTACAATGAGCAGTTCTTC	17	-	TRBJ2-1	TRBV30	-
CASSQAHLAGGHQETQYF	TGTGCCAGCAGCCAAGCCCACCTAGCGGGGGGGCACCAAGAGACCCAGTACTTC	18	TRBD2	TRBJ2-5	TRBV4-2	once
CASSKVAGTGINYGYTF	TGTGCCAGCAGCAAAGTCGCAGGGACAGGCATTAACTATGGCTACACCTTC	17	-	TRBJ1-2	TRBV21-1	-
CASSLTGTGGNQPQHF	TGTGCCAGCAGCTTGACCGGGACGGGGGGCAATCAGCCCCAGCATTTT	16	-	TRBJ1-5	TRBV7-2	-
CASSPRFGLRTGELFF	TGTGCCAGTAGTCCGAGGTTTGGTCTAAGGACCGGGGAGCTGTTTTTT	16	-	TRBJ2-2	TRBV19	-
CASSRGGPGMGGETQYF	TGCGCCAGCAGCCGCGGAGGCCCAGGGATGGGAGGCGAGACCCAGTACTTC	17	-	TRBJ2-5	TRBV4-1	-
CASGLAGTDTQYF	TGTGCCAGCGGACTAGCGGGCACAGATACGCAGTATTTT	13	TRBD2	TRBJ2-3	TRBV5-6	-
CASSGQVWRAEAFF	TGTGCCAGTAGCGGACAGGTTTGGAGAGCTGAAGCTTTCTTT	14	TRBD1	TRBJ1-1	TRBV19	-
CASSLEGIYGYTF	TGTGCCAGCAGCTTAGAGGGGATCTATGGCTACACCTTC	13	-	TRBJ1-2	TRBV7-8	once
CASSQRGGRQETQYF	TGTGCCAGCAGCCAGCGGGGGGGGCGACAGGAGACCCAGTACTTC	15	TRBD2	TRBJ2-5	TRBV7-2	-
CASSQDEQGAGRNEQFF	TGCGCCAGCAGCCAAGATGAACAGGGGGCGGGGCGAAATGAGCAGTTCTTC	17	TRBD1	TRBJ2-1	TRBV4-1	-
CASSPEGEQYF	TGTGCCAGCAGCCCCGAGGGCGAGCAGTACTTC	11	-	TRBJ2-7	TRBV12-3/TRBV12-4	-
CASSLVFLADSFNAPLRNEKLFF	TGTGCCAGCAGTTTAGTTTTTTTGGCAGACTCTTTTAATGCACCCCTGCGTAATGAAAAACTGTTTTTT	23	-	TRBJ1-4	TRBV28	-
CAIRRGYDNEQFF	TGTGCCATCAGAAGGGGGTACGACAATGAGCAGTTCTTC	13	-	TRBJ2-1	TRBV10-3	-
CASSSEARGTAGNTIYF	TGTGCCAGCAGTTCCGAAGCGCGGGGGACCGCTGGAAACACCATATATTTT	17	-	TRBJ1-3	TRBV7-2	once
CASSNGQGSSYEQYF	TGCGCCAGCAGCAACGGACAGGGAAGCTCCTACGAGCAGTACTTC	15	TRBD1	TRBJ2-7	TRBV5-1	-
CASSLVRGRNTEAFF	TGTGCCAGCAGTTTGGTAAGGGGGCGGAACACTGAAGCTTTCTTT	15	TRBD1	TRBJ1-1	TRBV27	-
CASSGIRTEAFF	TGTGCCAGCTCGGGAATTCGCACTGAAGCTTTCTTT	12	-	TRBJ1-1	TRBV6-5	-
CASSPISGGLETDTQYF	TGTGCCAGCTCACCCATCAGCGGAGGACTAGAAACAGATACGCAGTATTTT	17	TRBD2	TRBJ2-3	TRBV18	once